These T cell receptor beta chains were read from a single sample in a study of shared clonotypes between healthy human individuals. This table comes from immunoSEQ multiplex PCR, and its TCRdb copy is limited to in-frame clones, with some not included. The sample holds over 1.5 million clones; nearly 99% are singletons and the top ten take around 0.47%. Specimen: naive CD4+ T cells sorted from blood. Receptor source: a man aged 30-40 years in good health. Each CDR3 is given with its conserved first and last residue. The D gene is left open where the match is weak. Some rows have no size entry. The others give once, few or many, or a class for an expanded clone.

D gene | J gene | clone size | V gene | CDR3 protein | CDR3 DNA
TRBD1 | TRBJ1-1 | NA | TRBV5-1 | CASSSGGYRGLADTEAFF | TGCGCCAGCAGCTCTGGTGGTTACAGGGGGCTCGCGGACACTGAAGCTTTCTTT
NA | TRBJ1-5 | NA | TRBV19 | CASSTYGTASNQPQHF | TGTGCCAGTAGTACCTACGGGACGGCTAGCAATCAGCCCCAGCATTTT
TRBD2 | TRBJ2-1 | NA | TRBV5-1 | CASSLGLAGYHNEQFF | TGCGCCAGCAGCTTGGGACTAGCGGGATACCACAATGAGCAGTTCTTC
NA | TRBJ2-7 | NA | TRBV5-4 | CASSPGALRPYEQYF | TGTGCCAGCAGCCCCGGGGCGCTTCGACCCTACGAGCAGTACTTC
NA | TRBJ2-5 | NA | TRBV7-6 | CASSRSRSGETQYF | TGTGCCAGCAGCAGATCTCGGAGCGGAGAGACCCAGTACTTC
NA | TRBJ2-4 | once | TRBV6-5 | CASSYTQGIKNIQYF | TGTGCCAGCAGTTACACACAGGGTATCAAAAACATTCAGTACTTC
NA | TRBJ2-7 | NA | TRBV11-3 | CASSLGQSYEQYF | TGTGCCAGCAGCTTAGGACAGTCCTACGAGCAGTACTTC
TRBD2 | TRBJ2-3 | NA | TRBV7-9 | CASSLGGLAADTQYF | TGTGCCAGCAGCTTAGGGGGACTAGCTGCAGATACGCAGTATTTT
TRBD2 | TRBJ2-7 | NA | TRBV10-2 | CASTSGGPYGVQYF | TGCGCCAGCACGTCGGGAGGCCCTTACGGGGTGCAGTACTTC
TRBD1 | TRBJ2-3 | NA | TRBV18 | CASSPRTGADTQYF | TGTGCCAGCTCACCGAGGACAGGGGCAGATACGCAGTATTTT
TRBD2 | TRBJ2-7 | NA | TRBV6-5 | CASSPAGVYEQYF | TGTGCCAGCAGCCCAGCGGGAGTTTACGAGCAGTACTTC
NA | TRBJ2-2 | NA | TRBV18 | CASSPQGRSLSTGELFF | TGTGCCAGCTCACCACAGGGCCGCTCTTTATCCACCGGGGAGCTGTTTTTT
TRBD2 | TRBJ2-2 | NA | TRBV28 | CASSPGLAGFGELFF | TGTGCCAGCAGTCCGGGACTAGCGGGATTCGGGGAGCTGTTTTTT
NA | TRBJ2-1 | once | TRBV18 | CASSPGLLENYNEQFF | TGTGCCAGCTCCCCGGGACTCCTGGAGAACTACAATGAGCAGTTCTTC
NA | TRBJ2-7 | NA | TRBV29-1 | CSVENTSSYEQYF | TGCAGCGTTGAAAACACCAGCTCCTACGAGCAGTACTTC
NA | TRBJ1-2 | NA | TRBV30 | CAWSGTVPHGYTF | TGTGCCTGGAGCGGGACGGTCCCCCATGGCTACACCTTC
NA | TRBJ2-7 | NA | TRBV19 | CASSGQVSSYEQYF | TGTGCCAGTAGTGGGCAGGTAAGCTCCTACGAGCAGTACTTC
NA | TRBJ2-7 | NA | TRBV28 | CASSFSPSEQYF | TGTGCCAGCAGTTTTTCCCCATCCGAGCAGTACTTC
TRBD1 | TRBJ2-6 | NA | TRBV4-3 | CASSRIGGFGANVLTF | TGCGCCAGCAGCCGGATAGGGGGCTTTGGGGCCAACGTCCTGACTTTC
NA | TRBJ2-2 | NA | TRBV5-6 | CASSRWRAGPTGELFF | TGTGCCAGCAGCCGATGGCGGGCGGGCCCGACCGGGGAGCTGTTTTTT
TRBD2 | TRBJ2-7 | NA | TRBV11-2 | CASSLVGTSAYEQYF | TGTGCCAGCAGCTTAGTTGGGACTAGCGCCTACGAGCAGTACTTC
NA | TRBJ2-7 | NA | TRBV6-6 | CASSYRRDSYEQYF | TGTGCCAGCAGTTACCGCCGGGACTCGTACGAGCAGTACTTC
NA | TRBJ1-1 | NA | TRBV6-5 | CASSYGENTEAFF | TGTGCCAGCAGTTACGGGGAGAACACTGAAGCTTTCTTT
NA | TRBJ2-5 | NA | TRBV27 | CASSSQSQETQYF | TGTGCCAGCAGTTCCCAGAGCCAAGAGACCCAGTACTTC
NA | TRBJ2-4 | NA | TRBV5-1 | CASSSPGGGIQYF | TGCGCCAGCAGCTCCCCCGGTGGGGGCATTCAGTACTTC
NA | TRBJ2-5 | NA | TRBV18 | CASSPPTSQETQYF | TGTGCCAGCTCACCACCGACTAGCCAAGAGACCCAGTACTTC
TRBD1 | TRBJ2-2 | NA | TRBV9 | CASSLRRTGGAIGELFF | TGTGCCAGCAGCTTAAGGCGGACAGGGGGCGCAATCGGGGAGCTGTTTTTT
NA | TRBJ1-2 | NA | TRBV2 | CASTRGGNYGYTF | TGTGCCAGCACCCGGGGGGGGAACTATGGCTACACCTTC
NA | TRBJ2-7 | NA | TRBV28 | CASSLPSYEQYF | TGTGCCAGCAGTTTACCCTCCTACGAGCAGTACTTC
TRBD1 | TRBJ2-1 | NA | TRBV12-5 | CASGTGQGSSYNEQFF | TGTGCTAGTGGGACTGGACAGGGAAGCTCCTACAATGAGCAGTTCTTC
TRBD2 | TRBJ2-1 | NA | TRBV5-4 | CASSRTSGGSYNEQFF | TGTGCCAGCAGCCGGACTAGCGGGGGGTCCTACAATGAGCAGTTCTTC
NA | TRBJ2-2 | NA | TRBV11-2 | CASSFTSAGYTGELFF | TGTGCCAGCAGCTTCACCAGCGCGGGTTACACCGGGGAGCTGTTTTTT
NA | TRBJ2-3 | NA | TRBV30 | CAWSVGTDTQYF | TGTGCCTGGAGCGTAGGAACAGATACGCAGTATTTT
TRBD1 | TRBJ2-7 | NA | TRBV6-6 | CASSTPGTGVYEQYF | TGTGCCAGCAGTACCCCCGGGACAGGGGTCTACGAGCAGTACTTC
NA | TRBJ2-5 | NA | TRBV27 | CASSLKTAQETQYF | TGTGCCAGCAGTCTCAAGACAGCCCAAGAGACCCAGTACTTC
NA | TRBJ2-7 | NA | TRBV9 | CASSVGNSRADEQYF | TGTGCCAGCAGCGTAGGCAATAGTCGTGCGGACGAGCAGTACTTC
TRBD2 | TRBJ2-7 | NA | TRBV29-1 | CSVDDTSGLESF | TGCAGCGTTGACGATACTAGCGGCCTGGAGAGCTTC
TRBD1 | TRBJ2-2 | NA | TRBV7-8 | CASSKQGHGELFF | TGTGCCAGCAGCAAACAGGGGCACGGGGAGCTGTTTTTT
NA | TRBJ1-3 | NA | TRBV28 | CASSKGSLEDTIYF | TGTGCCAGCAGTAAAGGCTCCCTCGAGGACACCATATATTTT
TRBD2 | TRBJ2-3 | NA | TRBV4-1 | CASSQTSSGLRDTQYF | TGCGCCAGCAGCCAAACGTCTAGCGGTTTGAGAGATACGCAGTATTTT
NA | TRBJ2-7 | NA | TRBV18 | CASSPLQSYEQYF | TGTGCCAGCTCACCACTACAGAGCTACGAGCAGTACTTC
TRBD1 | TRBJ1-1 | NA | TRBV19 | CATQPGQQNTEAFF | TGTGCCACCCAACCGGGACAGCAGAACACTGAAGCTTTCTTT
NA | TRBJ2-3 | NA | TRBV18 | CASSSLSTDTQYF | TGTGCCAGCTCCAGCCTTAGCACAGATACGCAGTATTTT
TRBD1 | TRBJ1-1 | NA | TRBV6-5 | CASSPRDRVVPKAFF | TGTGCCAGCAGTCCACGGGACAGGGTTGTACCAAAAGCTTTCTTT
NA | TRBJ2-1 | NA | TRBV7-6 | CASRSGEVYNEQFF | TGTGCCAGCAGATCCGGCGAGGTTTACAATGAGCAGTTCTTC
NA | TRBJ1-5 | NA | TRBV4-1 | CASSEWDRGVPPQHF | TGCGCCAGCAGCGAATGGGATAGGGGTGTGCCGCCCCAGCATTTT
NA | TRBJ1-1 | NA | TRBV2 | CASSPQKGPLF | TGTGCCAGCAGTCCCCAGAAGGGACCCCTCTTT